This T cell receptor beta chain is from a study of T cell repertoires in cytomegalovirus infection. With regard to this clonotype: The antigen is undetermined.

This CDR3 is 13 amino acids long. V lost 8 bases and J 2 bases, leaving 12 bases between the germline ends. The germline CDR1 and CDR2 sequences are SGHVS and FQNEAQ. Each CDR3 protein gets one entry after TCRdb re-called the reads with MiXCR. Seen here are roughly 120,000 distinct CDR3 sequences, about 33% observed once, and the top ten hold less than 45%. The chain carries TRBV7-8 and TRBJ1-1; unclear D gene. The specimen was CD8+ T cells from cultured PBMCs, collected from culture after CMV antigen stimulation. This receptor was obtained from a human donor in good health (CMV status not recorded). Some clones in this sample may be carry-over from other donors' samples. The CDR3 bases are TGTGCCAGCTCTTCTGGGTCTAACACTGAAGCTTTCTTT. This translates into CASSSGSNTEAFF.